This TCR beta chain was recovered during a study of shared clonotypes between healthy human individuals. Study-wide findings and caveats: Having only a few donors restricted how much genetic and exposure-history diversity was captured.

This CDR3 contains 16 residues. Germline V gene sequence: CDR1 SGHVS, CDR2 FQNEAQ. The germline V and J ends were trimmed by 5 bases and 0 bases, with 14 bases remaining between them. The protocol was immunoSEQ multiplex PCR, while the TCRdb copy is restricted to in-frame clones and leaves out a portion. The sample has 150,000 to 200,000 clones, around 63% seen once. For this clone: Antigen specificity is unknown.

Material: memory CD4+ T cells sorted from blood. Subset reported: CD45RA-negative fraction. This chain connects TRBV7-8 to TRBJ2-1; weak D call: TRBD2 (6 bases). The receptor's source is a man in his thirties or forties in good health. The CDR3 spells CASSKLAPSSYNEQFF. DNA for the CDR3: TGTGCCAGCAGCAAGCTAGCGCCTAGCTCCTACAATGAGCAGTTCTTC.